A single T cell receptor (beta chain) is shown here with its context. Its antigen is unknown. The source of the sample is a study of shared clonotypes between healthy human individuals. About the study: The plates for each donor numbered three CD4 naive, three CD4 memory, two CD8 naive and one CD8 memory. Whole-study results and caveats: All-four-donor shared clonotypes had higher generation probabilities than non-shared clonotypes did. Among donors, clonotype sharing was expected to be affected by sequencing depth.

Sequencing used immunoSEQ multiplex PCR; TCRdb keeps in-frame clones, though not all of them. Among more than 200,000 clones listed, over 60% were seen once. Deletions cut 6 bases from V and 2 bases from J, with 16 bases between. This CDR3 region has 16 residues. Germline values: CDR1 MNHEY, CDR2 SMNVEV (reference sequence). The rearrangement joins TRBV27 to TRBJ2-2, with TRBD1 as a possible D gene (6 bases). Sequencing used memory CD4+ T cells sorted from blood. Subset indicated: CD45RA-negative fraction. This clonotype originated in a man between 25 and 39 years old in good health. CDR3 protein: CASSLWIGGNTGELFF. The DNA for the CDR3 is TGTGCCAGCAGCCTTTGGATAGGGGGTAACACCGGGGAGCTGTTTTTT.